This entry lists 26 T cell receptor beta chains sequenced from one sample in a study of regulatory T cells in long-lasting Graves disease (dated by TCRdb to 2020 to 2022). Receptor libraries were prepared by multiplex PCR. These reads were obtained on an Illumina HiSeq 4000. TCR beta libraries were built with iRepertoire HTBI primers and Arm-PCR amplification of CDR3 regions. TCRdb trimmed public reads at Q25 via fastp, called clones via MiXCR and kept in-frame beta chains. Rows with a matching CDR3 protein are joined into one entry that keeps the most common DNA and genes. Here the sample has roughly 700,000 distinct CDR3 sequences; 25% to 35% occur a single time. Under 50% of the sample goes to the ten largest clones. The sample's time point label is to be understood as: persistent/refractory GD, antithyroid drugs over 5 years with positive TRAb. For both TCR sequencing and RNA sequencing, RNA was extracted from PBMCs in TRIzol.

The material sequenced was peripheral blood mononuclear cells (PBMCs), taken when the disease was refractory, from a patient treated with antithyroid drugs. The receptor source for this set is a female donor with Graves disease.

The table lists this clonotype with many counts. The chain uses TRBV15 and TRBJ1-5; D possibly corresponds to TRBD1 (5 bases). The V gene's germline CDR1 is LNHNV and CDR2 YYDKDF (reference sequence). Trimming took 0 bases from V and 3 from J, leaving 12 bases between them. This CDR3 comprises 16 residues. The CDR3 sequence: CATSRDRDGYNQPQHF. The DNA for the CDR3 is TGTGCCACCAGCAGAGACCGGGACGGATACAATCAGCCCCAGCATTTT.

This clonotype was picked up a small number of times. CDR3 sequence reads: CASSERPQNEKLFF. Written as DNA, the CDR3 is TGTGCCAGCAGTGAAAGGCCCCAAAATGAAAAACTGTTTTTT. This chain links TRBV6-1 with TRBJ1-4; D gene unclear. The CDR3 runs 14 residues. CDR1 is MNHNS and CDR2 is SASEGT in the germline V gene. Trimming took off 2 bases at V and 5 bases at J, with 9 bases between the two ends.

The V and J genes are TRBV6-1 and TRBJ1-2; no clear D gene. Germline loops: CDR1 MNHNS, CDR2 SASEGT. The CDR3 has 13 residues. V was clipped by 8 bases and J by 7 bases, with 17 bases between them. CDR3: CASGPQRARGYTF. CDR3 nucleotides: TGTGCCAGCGGACCCCAGAGGGCTCGTGGCTACACCTTC.

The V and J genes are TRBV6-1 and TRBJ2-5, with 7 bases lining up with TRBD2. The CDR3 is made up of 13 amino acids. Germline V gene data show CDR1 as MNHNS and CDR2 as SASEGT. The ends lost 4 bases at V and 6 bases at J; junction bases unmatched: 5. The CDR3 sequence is CASSVAGAKTQYF. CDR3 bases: TGTGCCAGCAGTGTTGCGGGAGCAAAGACCCAGTACTTC.

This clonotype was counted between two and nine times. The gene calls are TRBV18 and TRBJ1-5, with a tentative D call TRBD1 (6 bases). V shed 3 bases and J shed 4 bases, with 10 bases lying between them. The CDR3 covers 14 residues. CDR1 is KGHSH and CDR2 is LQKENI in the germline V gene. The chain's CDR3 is CASSPEGGNQPQHF. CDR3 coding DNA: TGTGCCAGCTCACCTGAAGGGGGTAATCAGCCCCAGCATTTT. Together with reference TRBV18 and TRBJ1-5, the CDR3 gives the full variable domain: NAGVMQNPRHLVRRRGQEARLRCSPMKGHSHVYWYRQLPEEGLKFMVYLQKENIIDESGMPKERFSAEFPKEGPSILRIQQVVRGDSAAYFCASSPEGGNQPQHFGDGTRLSIL.

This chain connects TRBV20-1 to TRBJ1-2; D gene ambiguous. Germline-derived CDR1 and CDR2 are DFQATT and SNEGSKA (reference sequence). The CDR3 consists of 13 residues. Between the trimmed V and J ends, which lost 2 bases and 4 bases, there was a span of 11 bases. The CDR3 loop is CSARHGRVYGYTF. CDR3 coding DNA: TGCAGTGCTAGACATGGGAGGGTCTATGGCTACACCTTC.

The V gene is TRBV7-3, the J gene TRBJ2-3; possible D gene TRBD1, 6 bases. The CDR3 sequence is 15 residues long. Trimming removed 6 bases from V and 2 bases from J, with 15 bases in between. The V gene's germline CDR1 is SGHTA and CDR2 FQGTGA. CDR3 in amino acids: CASSQIDRYTDTQYF. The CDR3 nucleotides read TGTGCCAGCAGTCAAATCGACAGGTACACAGATACGCAGTATTTT.

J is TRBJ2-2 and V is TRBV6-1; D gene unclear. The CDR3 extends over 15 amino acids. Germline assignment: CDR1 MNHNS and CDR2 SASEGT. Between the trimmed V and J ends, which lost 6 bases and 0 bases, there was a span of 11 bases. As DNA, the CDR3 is TGTGCCAGCAGCGTCAACCCATCGAACACCGGGGAGCTGTTTTTT. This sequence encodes CASSVNPSNTGELFF.

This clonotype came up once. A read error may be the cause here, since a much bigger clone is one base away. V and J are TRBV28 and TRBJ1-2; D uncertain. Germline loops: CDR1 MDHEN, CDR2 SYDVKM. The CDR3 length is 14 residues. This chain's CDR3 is CTSRMNGEPFGYTF. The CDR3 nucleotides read TGTACCAGCAGGATGAATGGGGAGCCTTTTGGCTACACCTTC.

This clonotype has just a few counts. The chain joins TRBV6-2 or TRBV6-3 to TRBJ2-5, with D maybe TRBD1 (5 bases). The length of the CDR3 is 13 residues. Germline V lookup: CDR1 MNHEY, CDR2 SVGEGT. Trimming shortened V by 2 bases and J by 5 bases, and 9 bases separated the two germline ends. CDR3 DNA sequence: TGTGCCAGCAGTTACGGGGCTTGGGAGACCCAGTACTTC. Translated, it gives CASSYGAWETQYF.

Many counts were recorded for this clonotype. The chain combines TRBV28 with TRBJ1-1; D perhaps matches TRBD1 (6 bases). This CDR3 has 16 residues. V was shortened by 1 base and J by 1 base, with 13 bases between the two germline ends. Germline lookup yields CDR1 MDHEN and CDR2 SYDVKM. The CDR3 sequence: CASSLLGRGGNTEAFF. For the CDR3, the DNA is TGTGCCAGCAGTTTATTGGGCAGGGGAGGGAACACTGAAGCTTTCTTT. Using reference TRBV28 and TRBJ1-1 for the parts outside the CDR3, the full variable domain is DVKVTQSSRYLVKRTGEKVFLECVQDMDHENMFWYRQDPGLGLRLIYFSYDVKMKEKGDIPEGYSVSREKKERFSLILESASTNQTSMYLCASSLLGRGGNTEAFFGQGTRLTVV.

The CDR3 here is CASSTLAPLVTGELFF. The CDR3, as DNA: TGTGCCAGCAGCACACTAGCGCCCTTAGTCACCGGGGAGCTGTTTTTT. The rearrangement joins TRBV7-2 to TRBJ2-2; TRBD2 matches at 7 bases. Per the germline V gene, CDR1 is SGHTA and CDR2 is FQGNSA. The CDR3 has 16 amino acids. Trimming cost V 5 bases and J 4 bases; bases outside gene matches: 10.

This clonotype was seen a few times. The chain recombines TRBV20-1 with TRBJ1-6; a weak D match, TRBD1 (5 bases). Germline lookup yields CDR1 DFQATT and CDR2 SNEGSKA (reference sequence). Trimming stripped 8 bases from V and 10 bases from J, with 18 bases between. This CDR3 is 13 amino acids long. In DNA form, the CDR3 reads TGCAGTACCTGGGAAGGGGTAGGATCACCCCTCCACTTT. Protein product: CSTWEGVGSPLHF.

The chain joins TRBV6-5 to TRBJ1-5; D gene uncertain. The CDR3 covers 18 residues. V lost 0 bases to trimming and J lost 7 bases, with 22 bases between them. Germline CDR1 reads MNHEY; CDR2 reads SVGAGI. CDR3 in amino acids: CASSYSRWSWEGTQPQHF. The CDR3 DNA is TGTGCCAGCAGTTACTCGAGATGGTCGTGGGAGGGAACGCAGCCCCAGCATTTT.

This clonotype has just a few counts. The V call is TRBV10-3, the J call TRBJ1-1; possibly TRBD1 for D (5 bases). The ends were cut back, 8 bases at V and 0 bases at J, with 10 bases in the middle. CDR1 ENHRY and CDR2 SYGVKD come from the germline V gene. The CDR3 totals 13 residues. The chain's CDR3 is CAIGGGMNTEAFF. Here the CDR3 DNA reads TGTGCCATCGGGGGGGGAATGAACACTGAAGCTTTCTTT.

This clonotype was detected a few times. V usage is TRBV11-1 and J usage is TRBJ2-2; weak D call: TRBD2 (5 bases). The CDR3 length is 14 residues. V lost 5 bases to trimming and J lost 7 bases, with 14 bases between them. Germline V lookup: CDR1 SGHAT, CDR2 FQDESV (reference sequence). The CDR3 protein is CASSLGMLVGELFF. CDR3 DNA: TGTGCCAGCAGCCTCGGGATGCTCGTCGGGGAGCTGTTTTTT. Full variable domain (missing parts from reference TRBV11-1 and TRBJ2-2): EAEVAQSPRYKITEKSQAVAFWCDPISGHATLYWYRQILGQGPELLVQFQDESVVDDSQLPKDRFSAERLKGVDSTLKIQPAELGDSAMYLCASSLGMLVGELFFGEGSRLTVL.

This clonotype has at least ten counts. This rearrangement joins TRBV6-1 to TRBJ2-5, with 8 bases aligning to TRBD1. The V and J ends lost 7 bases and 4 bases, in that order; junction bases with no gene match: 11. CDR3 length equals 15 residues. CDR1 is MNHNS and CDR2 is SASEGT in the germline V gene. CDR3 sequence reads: CASTFAGGSGETQYF. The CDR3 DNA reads TGTGCCAGCACCTTCGCAGGGGGCTCGGGAGAGACCCAGTACTTC.

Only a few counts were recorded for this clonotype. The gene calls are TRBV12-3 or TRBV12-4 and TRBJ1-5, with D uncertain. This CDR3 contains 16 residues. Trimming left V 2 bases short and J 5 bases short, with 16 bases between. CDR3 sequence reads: CASSLFSEVPHQPQHF. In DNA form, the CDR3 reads TGTGCCAGCAGTTTATTTTCAGAGGTGCCTCATCAGCCCCAGCATTTT.

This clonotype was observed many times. CDR3: CASSPGQGHTEAFF. For the CDR3, the DNA is TGTGCCAGCAGCCCGGGACAGGGTCACACTGAAGCTTTCTTT. The chain couples TRBV2 to TRBJ1-1; 9 nucleotides agree with TRBD1. The length of the CDR3 is 14 residues. CDR1 and CDR2 (germline): SNHLY, FYNNEI. V dropped 6 bases and J dropped 3; count of bases not matched to a gene: 5.

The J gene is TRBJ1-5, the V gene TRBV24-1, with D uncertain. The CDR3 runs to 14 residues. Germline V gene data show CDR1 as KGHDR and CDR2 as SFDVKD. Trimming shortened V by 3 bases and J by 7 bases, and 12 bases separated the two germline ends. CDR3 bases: TGTGCCACCAGTGATGCGACCCTGGCCCAGCCCCAGCATTTT. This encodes CATSDATLAQPQHF.

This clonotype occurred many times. This chain's CDR3 is CASSPGPFGYTF. Written as DNA, the CDR3 is TGTGCCAGCAGCCCTGGCCCATTTGGCTACACCTTC. The V and J genes are TRBV2 and TRBJ1-2; D not resolved. CDR3 length: 12 residues. Trimming pared 6 bases from V and 7 bases from J, leaving 12 bases between. Germline CDR1 and CDR2: SNHLY and FYNNEI.

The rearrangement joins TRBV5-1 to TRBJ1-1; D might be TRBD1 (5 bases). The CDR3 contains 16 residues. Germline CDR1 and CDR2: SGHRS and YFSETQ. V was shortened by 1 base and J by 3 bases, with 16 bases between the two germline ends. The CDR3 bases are TGCGCCAGCAGCTTGCGTTCAGGGACGGGGGACACTGAAGCTTTCTTT. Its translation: CASSLRSGTGDTEAFF. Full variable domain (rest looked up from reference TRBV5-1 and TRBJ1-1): KAGVTQTPRYLIKTRGQQVTLSCSPISGHRSVSWYQQTPGQGLQFLFEYFSETQRNKGNFPGRFSGRQFSNSRSEMNVSTLELGDSALYLCASSLRSGTGDTEAFFGQGTRLTVV.

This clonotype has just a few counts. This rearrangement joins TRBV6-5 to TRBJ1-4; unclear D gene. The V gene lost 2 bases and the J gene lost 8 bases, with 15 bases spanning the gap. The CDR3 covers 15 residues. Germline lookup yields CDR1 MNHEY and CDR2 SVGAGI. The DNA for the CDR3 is TGTGCCAGCAGTTACCGGACCGCCGGGAGGGAAAAACTGTTTTTT. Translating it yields CASSYRTAGREKLFF.

CDR3 sequence reads: CASSPQASFYEQYF. The CDR3 DNA reads as TGTGCCAGCTCACCACAGGCTAGCTTTTACGAGCAGTACTTC. This chain joins TRBV18 and TRBJ2-7; tentative D call: TRBD2 (5 bases). From germline, CDR1 is KGHSH and CDR2 LQKENI. The CDR3 loop spans 14 amino acids. The ends were cut back, 1 base at V and 4 bases at J, with 11 bases in the middle.

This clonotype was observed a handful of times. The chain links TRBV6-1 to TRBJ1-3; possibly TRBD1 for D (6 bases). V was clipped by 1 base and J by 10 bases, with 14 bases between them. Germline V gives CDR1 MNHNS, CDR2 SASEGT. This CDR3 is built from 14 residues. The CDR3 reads CASSEDARGTTIYF. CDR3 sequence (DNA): TGTGCCAGCAGTGAAGACGCCAGGGGTACGACCATATATTTT.

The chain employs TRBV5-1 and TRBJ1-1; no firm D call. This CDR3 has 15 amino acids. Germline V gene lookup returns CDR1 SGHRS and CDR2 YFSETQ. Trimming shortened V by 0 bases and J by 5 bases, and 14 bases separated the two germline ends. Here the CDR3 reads CASSLAEGIGTEAFF. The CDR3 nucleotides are TGCGCCAGCAGCTTGGCAGAGGGAATCGGTACTGAAGCTTTCTTT.